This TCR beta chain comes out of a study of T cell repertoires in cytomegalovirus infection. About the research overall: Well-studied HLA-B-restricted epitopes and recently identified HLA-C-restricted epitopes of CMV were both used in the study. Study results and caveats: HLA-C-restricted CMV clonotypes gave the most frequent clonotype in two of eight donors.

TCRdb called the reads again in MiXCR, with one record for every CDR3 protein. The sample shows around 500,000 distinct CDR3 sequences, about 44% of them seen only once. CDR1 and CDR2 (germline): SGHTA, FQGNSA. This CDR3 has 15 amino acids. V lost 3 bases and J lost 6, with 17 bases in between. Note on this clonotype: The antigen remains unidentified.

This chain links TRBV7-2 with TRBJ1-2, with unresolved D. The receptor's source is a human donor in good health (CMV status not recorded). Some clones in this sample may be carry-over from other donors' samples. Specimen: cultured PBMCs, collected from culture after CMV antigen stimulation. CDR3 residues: CASSFRAPLRDGYTF. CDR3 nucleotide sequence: TGTGCCAGCAGCTTCCGCGCCCCCTTAAGGGATGGCTACACCTTC.